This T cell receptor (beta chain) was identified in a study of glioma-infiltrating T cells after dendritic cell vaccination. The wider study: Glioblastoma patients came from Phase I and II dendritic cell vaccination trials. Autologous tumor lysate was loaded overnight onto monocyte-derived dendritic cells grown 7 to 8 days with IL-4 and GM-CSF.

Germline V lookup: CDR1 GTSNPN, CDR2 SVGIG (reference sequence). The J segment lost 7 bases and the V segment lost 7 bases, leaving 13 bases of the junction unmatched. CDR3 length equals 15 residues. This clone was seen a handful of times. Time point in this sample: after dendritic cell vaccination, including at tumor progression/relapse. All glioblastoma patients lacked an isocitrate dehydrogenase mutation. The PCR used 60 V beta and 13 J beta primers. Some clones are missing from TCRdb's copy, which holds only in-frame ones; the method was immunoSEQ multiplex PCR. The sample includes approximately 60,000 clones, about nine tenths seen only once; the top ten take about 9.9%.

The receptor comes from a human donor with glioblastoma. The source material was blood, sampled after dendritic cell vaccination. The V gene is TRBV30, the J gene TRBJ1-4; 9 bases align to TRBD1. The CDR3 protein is CASSGTGFFGEKLFF. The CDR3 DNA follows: TGTGCCTCCTCCGGGACAGGGTTTTTCGGTGAAAAACTGTTTTTT.